Presented here are 22 T cell receptor beta chains from one specimen sequenced in a study of T cell repertoires in cytomegalovirus infection. Each CDR3 protein gets one entry after TCRdb re-called the reads with MiXCR. The sample carries fewer than 1,000,000 distinct CDR3 sequences, approximately 30% recorded once. These receptors have no known antigen. The sample was cultured CD8+ T cells from PBMCs, taken from culture after CMV antigen stimulation. Receptors were obtained from a human donor in good health (CMV status not recorded). Some clones in this sample may be carry-over from other donors' samples.

This clonotype was detected only a few times. This sequence joins TRBV27 and TRBJ1-6, with D possibly TRBD1 on 5 matching bases. The CDR3 covers 14 residues. Germline V gene data show CDR1 as MNHEY and CDR2 as SMNVEV (reference sequence). Trimming took off 3 bases at V and 8 bases at J, with 11 bases between the two ends. CDR3 coding DNA: TGTGCCAGCAGTTTCGGGACGACGGATTCACCCCTCCACTTT. Translation gives CASSFGTTDSPLHF.

J is TRBJ1-2 and V is TRBV6-2 or TRBV6-3; 7 bases are shared with TRBD1. Germline CDR1 is MNHEY and CDR2 is SVGEGT. This CDR3 has 13 amino acids. The V gene end was trimmed by 6 bases and the J gene end by 0 bases; junction bases not matched to a gene: 1. CDR3 sequence (DNA): TGTGCCAGCAGACAGGGGCCTAACTATGGCTACACCTTC. As protein: CASRQGPNYGYTF.

This clonotype was detected a few times. This rearrangement joins TRBV5-8 to TRBJ2-3, with no clear D. The CDR3 is made up of 16 amino acids. Trimming pared 1 base from V and 2 bases from J, leaving 14 bases between. The germline gives CDR1 SGHTS, CDR2 YDEGEE. The CDR3, as DNA: TGTGCCAGCAGCTTGCGTATAATCTATAACACAGATACGCAGTATTTT. This codes for CASSLRIIYNTDTQYF.

This rearrangement joins TRBV27 to TRBJ2-1; no clear D gene. Germline CDR1 and CDR2: MNHEY and SMNVEV (reference sequence). The V end lost 0 bases, the J end lost 9 bases, and 21 bases lay between the germline ends. This CDR3 region has 17 residues. CDR3 sequence reads: CASSLSSWSATLVEQFF. Here the CDR3 DNA reads TGTGCCAGCAGTTTATCTTCTTGGTCTGCTACTCTGGTTGAGCAGTTCTTC.

This clonotype turned up a few times. This chain joins TRBV20-1 and TRBJ2-1; a possible D gene is TRBD1 (6 bases). From germline, CDR1 is DFQATT and CDR2 SNEGSKA (reference sequence). The V end lost 0 bases, the J end lost 1 base, and 13 bases lay between the germline ends. This CDR3 has 16 amino acids. CDR3 in amino acids: CSARDAEGESYNEQFF. The CDR3, as DNA: TGCAGTGCTAGAGACGCCGAGGGGGAATCCTACAATGAGCAGTTCTTC.

The J gene is TRBJ1-2, the V gene TRBV7-8; D is unclear. The CDR3 is 14 amino acids. CDR1 is SGHVS and CDR2 is FQNEAQ in the germline V gene. V shed 5 bases and J shed 8 bases, with 18 bases lying between them. CDR3 sequence: CASSPYAGPEGYTF. CDR3 nucleotide sequence: TGTGCCAGCAGCCCCTACGCCGGGCCCGAGGGCTACACCTTC.

This clonotype was seen a few times. The rearrangement joins TRBV24-1 to TRBJ2-3; D may match TRBD1 or TRBD2 (5 bases each). This CDR3 is built from 18 residues. Germline V gene lookup returns CDR1 KGHDR and CDR2 SFDVKD. Trimming removed 4 bases at V and 3 bases at J, with 22 bases between. The DNA of the CDR3 is TGTGCCACCAGTGACTTTTCGCCGGTAGCGAGGGGAACAGATACGCAGTATTTT. This translates into CATSDFSPVARGTDTQYF.

The table lists this clonotype with many counts. The gene calls are TRBV12-3 or TRBV12-4 and TRBJ1-4; no clear D. The length of the CDR3 is 11 residues. Trimming removed 6 bases from V and 3 bases from J, with 2 bases in between. The CDR3 sequence: CASSPNEKLFF. In DNA, the CDR3 is TGTGCCAGCAGCCCTAATGAAAAACTGTTTTTT.

The table lists this clonotype with many counts. V is TRBV7-8 and J is TRBJ2-7; 8 positions match TRBD1. The trim removed 5 bases at V and 0 bases at J, leaving 6 bases unmatched. The germline CDR1 and CDR2 sequences are SGHVS and FQNEAQ. CDR3 length: 15 amino acids. The CDR3 region is CASSTPDRASYEQYF. The DNA for the CDR3 is TGTGCCAGCAGCACCCCGGACAGGGCCTCCTACGAGCAGTACTTC.

The chain joins TRBV6-6 to TRBJ2-5; 15 bases fit TRBD2. The V gene end was trimmed by 5 bases and the J gene end by 7 bases; junction bases not matched to a gene: 14. Per germline, CDR1 MNHNY and CDR2 SVGAGI (reference sequence). The CDR3 extends over 18 amino acids. CDR3 amino acids: CASSEGLAGGPGYVTQYF. As DNA, the CDR3 is TGTGCCAGCAGTGAGGGACTAGCGGGGGGTCCCGGGTATGTGACCCAGTACTTC.

The chain recombines TRBV27 with TRBJ2-7; unclear D gene. The CDR3 runs to 14 residues. V was clipped by 6 bases and J by 2 bases, with 14 bases between them. Germline CDR1 is MNHEY and CDR2 is SMNVEV (reference sequence). Here the CDR3 reads CASSPRLGTYEQYV. The CDR3 DNA reads TGTGCCAGCAGCCCCCGCCTCGGTACCTACGAGCAGTACGTC.

This clonotype was observed a few times. The chain employs TRBV12-5 and TRBJ1-2; weak D call: TRBD1 (5 bases). There are 13 residues in the CDR3. CDR1 LGHNT and CDR2 FRNRAP come from the germline V gene. V gave up 3 bases and J gave up 8 bases, with 13 bases separating them. The chain's CDR3 is CASGLGAGIGYTF. The DNA of the CDR3 is TGTGCTAGTGGTTTAGGGGCGGGGATCGGCTACACCTTC.

This rearrangement joins TRBV2 to TRBJ2-7, with D hard to call. Germline V lookup: CDR1 SNHLY, CDR2 FYNNEI. Trimming left V 0 bases short and J 5 bases short, with 11 bases between. The CDR3 sequence is 14 residues long. The CDR3 coding sequence is TGTGCCAGCAGTGAAGCGCTTCTACACGACGAGCAGTACTTC. This encodes CASSEALLHDEQYF.

The chain combines TRBV5-8 with TRBJ2-7; the D gene is possibly TRBD1 (5 bases). The CDR3 has 16 residues. Trimming stripped 0 bases from V and 4 bases from J, with 17 bases between. Germline values: CDR1 SGHTS, CDR2 YDEGEE. The CDR3 sequence is CASSLGFRGNLYEQYF. The DNA for the CDR3 is TGTGCCAGCAGCTTGGGGTTTAGGGGCAACTTGTACGAGCAGTACTTC.

The chain couples TRBV7-8 to TRBJ1-4; a weak D match, TRBD1 (5 bases). V dropped 1 base and J dropped 6 bases, with 12 bases sitting between them. The length of the CDR3 is 15 residues. Germline assignment: CDR1 SGHVS and CDR2 FQNEAQ. CDR3 sequence (DNA): TGTGCCAGCAGCTTAGTACAGGATGGCTATGAAAAACTGTTTTTT. It yields the protein CASSLVQDGYEKLFF.

V and J are TRBV4-2 and TRBJ2-1; the match to TRBD2 covers 7 bases. The CDR3 contains 15 residues. Trimming cost V 1 base and J 4 bases; bases outside gene matches: 4. Germline V lookup: CDR1 LGHNA, CDR2 YNFKEQ. The CDR3: CASSQVGSGYNEQFF. As DNA, the CDR3 is TGTGCCAGCAGCCAAGTGGGTAGCGGGTACAATGAGCAGTTCTTC.

The table lists this clonotype with a few counts. The chain uses TRBV9 and TRBJ1-1; the match to TRBD1 covers 7 bases. This CDR3 spans 14 amino acids. With 2 bases clipped from V and 7 bases from J, the junction kept 8 bases outside the gene matches. CDR1 and CDR2 (germline): SGDLS, YYNGEE. The CDR3 sequence is CASSVGQPHGEAFF. The CDR3 DNA is TGTGCCAGCAGCGTGGGACAGCCGCACGGTGAAGCTTTCTTT.

This clonotype occurred many times. The rearrangement joins TRBV7-9 to TRBJ1-1; a weak D match, TRBD1 (5 bases). This CDR3 spans 15 amino acids. The V end was cut by 5 bases, the J end by 0 bases, with 13 bases between. The germline V gene has CDR1 SEHNR and CDR2 FQNEAQ (reference sequence). The DNA for the CDR3 is TGTGCCAGCAGCCCGGGGACGGGAATGAACACTGAAGCTTTCTTT. Amino acid sequence: CASSPGTGMNTEAFF.

This chain connects TRBV14 to TRBJ2-2, with 9 bases matching TRBD1. Germline V gene lookup returns CDR1 SGHDN and CDR2 FVKESK. The CDR3 spans 14 residues. V dropped 7 bases and J dropped 5; count of bases not matched to a gene: 5. For the CDR3, the DNA is TGTGCCAGCATCGGGACAGGGAGAACCGGGGAGCTGTTTTTT. Translated: CASIGTGRTGELFF.

The chain employs TRBV28 and TRBJ2-1, with TRBD2 identical over 7 bases. V gave up 6 bases and J gave up 0 bases; unmatched junction bases: 14. The CDR3 runs 18 residues. The V gene's germline CDR1 is MDHEN and CDR2 SYDVKM. The CDR3 DNA is TGTGCCAGCAGCACCCCTCCGAGCGGGGCGACCTCCTACAATGAGCAGTTCTTC. Translating it yields CASSTPPSGATSYNEQFF.

This clonotype came up a few times. This chain joins TRBV2 and TRBJ2-5; 9 bases line up with TRBD1. Germline CDR1 is SNHLY and CDR2 is FYNNEI. This CDR3 has 15 residues. V dropped 3 bases and J dropped 5; count of bases not matched to a gene: 7. The CDR3 here is CASSERDRDFETQYF. Here the CDR3 DNA reads TGTGCCAGCAGTGAGCGGGACAGGGACTTTGAGACCCAGTACTTC.

The genes are TRBV5-5 and TRBJ2-5, with TRBD1 matching 11 bases. The CDR3 extends over 15 amino acids. The V segment lost 4 bases and the J segment 5 bases; nucleotides outside the gene matches: 7. CDR1 and CDR2 from the germline V gene are SGHKS and YYEKEE (reference sequence). CDR3 sequence: CASSGWTGGRETQYF. The CDR3 coding sequence is TGTGCCAGCAGCGGATGGACAGGGGGCAGGGAGACCCAGTACTTC.